The following is a TCR beta chain sequence with its context. This sample stems from a study of control samples from healthy donors and cancer patients. CDR3 length equals 14 residues. V gave up 5 bases and J gave up 3 bases; unmatched junction bases: 4. Germline assignment: CDR1 MNHEY and CDR2 SVGAGI. TCRdb keeps only in-frame clones here, not all; method: immunoSEQ multiplex PCR. The data contain some 100,000 clones, approximately 86% of them singletons. This sequence was found in a woman in her forties or fifties in good health. The gene calls are TRBV6-5 and TRBJ1-5; TRBD1 aligns across 7 bases. Sequencing was carried out using blood. CDR3 amino acids: CASSLTGVNQPQHF. CDR3 nucleotide sequence: TGTGCCAGCAGTCTTACAGGGGTCAATCAGCCCCAGCATTTT.